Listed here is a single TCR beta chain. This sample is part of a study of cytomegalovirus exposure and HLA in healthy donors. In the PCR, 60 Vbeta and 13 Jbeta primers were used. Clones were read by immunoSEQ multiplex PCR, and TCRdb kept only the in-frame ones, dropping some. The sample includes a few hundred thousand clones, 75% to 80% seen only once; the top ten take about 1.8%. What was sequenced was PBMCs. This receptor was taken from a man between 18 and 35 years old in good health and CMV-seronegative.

CDR3 DNA sequence: TGTGCCACCAGCAGCCAGAGGGAGGGCGCAGATACGCAGTATTTT. The encoded protein is CATSSQREGADTQYF. This chain links TRBV15 with TRBJ2-3; 7 bases are a match to TRBD2. Germline V CDR1 and CDR2: LNHNV, YYDKDF (reference sequence). With 3 bases clipped from V and 4 bases from J, the junction kept 7 bases outside the gene matches. The CDR3 is made up of 15 amino acids.